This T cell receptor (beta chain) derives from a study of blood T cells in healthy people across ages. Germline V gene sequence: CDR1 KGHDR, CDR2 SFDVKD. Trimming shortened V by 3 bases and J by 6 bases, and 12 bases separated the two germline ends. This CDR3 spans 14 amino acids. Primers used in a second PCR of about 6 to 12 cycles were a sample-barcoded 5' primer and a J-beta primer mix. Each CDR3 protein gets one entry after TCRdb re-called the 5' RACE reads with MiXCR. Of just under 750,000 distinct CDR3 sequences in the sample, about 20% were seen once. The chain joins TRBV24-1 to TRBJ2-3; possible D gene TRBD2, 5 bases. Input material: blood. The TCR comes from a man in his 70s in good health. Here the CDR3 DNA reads TGTGCCACCAGTGATCCCCGGACTTGGGATACGCAGTATTTT. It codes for CATSDPRTWDTQYF.